The T cell receptor beta chain under discussion was sequenced for a study of T-cell reconstitution after alpha-beta-depleted transplantation in children. Study results and limitations: Alpha-beta T cells present about two months after transplant were reported to originate from several hundred expanded graft clones. Elevated TCRbeta diversity at day 60 was traced, in some patients, to surviving recipient T cells and thymic progenitors. A year post-transplant, T-cell counts and diversity derived mostly from newly produced T cells.

This clonotype was detected many times. Its antigen is still unknown. The ends were cut back, 0 bases at V and 7 bases at J, with 16 bases in the middle. Germline V gene data show CDR1 as SGDLS and CDR2 as YYNGEE. The CDR3 contains 15 residues. Library preparation (for TCRbeta) was performed with unique molecular identifiers. TCRdb re-derived calls from the PCR reads in MiXCR, one entry per CDR3 protein. The table records hundreds of thousands of distinct CDR3 sequences, 11% of them present only once. The receptor was derived from a child under three years old with acute myeloid leukemia, due to receive a stem cell transplant. The chain couples TRBV9 to TRBJ1-2; D gene uncertain. The sample was PBMCs, taken before TCRalphabeta/CD19-depleted stem cell transplant. This chain's CDR3 is CASSVEEGSAGGYTF. The CDR3 DNA reads as TGTGCCAGCAGCGTAGAAGAGGGTTCCGCGGGTGGCTACACCTTC.